Listed here are 13 T cell receptor beta chains from one sample, sequenced in a study of blood T cell repertoires in COVID-19. TCRdb keeps only in-frame clones here, not all; method: immunoSEQ multiplex PCR. The table includes around 100,000 clones, about nine tenths detected once. Sequenced material: peripheral blood. These receptors came from a man in his fifties with acute or convalescent COVID-19.

This chain links TRBV2 with TRBJ2-5; TRBD1 matches at 9 bases. Per germline, CDR1 SNHLY and CDR2 FYNNEI. The CDR3 contains 15 residues. Losses at the gene ends were 6 bases for V and 1 base for J; bases not matched to a gene: 6. In DNA form, the CDR3 reads TGTGCCAGCAGGGCCGGGACAGGGATCCAAGAGACCCAGTACTTC. Amino acid sequence: CASRAGTGIQETQYF.

The chain links TRBV5-1 to TRBJ1-5, with TRBD1 as a possible D gene (6 bases). From germline, CDR1 is SGHRS and CDR2 YFSETQ. V was pared by 0 bases and J by 9 bases, with 13 bases between. This CDR3 has 14 amino acids. The CDR3 nucleotides are TGCGCCAGCAGCTTGGGGGCAGGGGTGACGCCCCAGCATTTT. Translated: CASSLGAGVTPQHF.

This clone appeared a single time. The V gene is TRBV20-1, the J gene TRBJ2-7; TRBD2 matches 12 bases. Germline lookup yields CDR1 DFQATT and CDR2 SNEGSKA (reference sequence). The CDR3 loop spans 16 amino acids. V trimming: 3 bases; J trimming: 7 bases; junction bases outside the gene matches: 13. The CDR3 DNA sequence: TGCAGTGCTAGTAAACCGGGACTAGCGGGCACGGGGGAGCAGTACTTC. This encodes CSASKPGLAGTGEQYF.

The chain has TRBV10-1 and TRBJ2-5, with 10 bases aligning to TRBD2. This CDR3 has 15 residues. Trimming took 0 bases from V and 5 from J; bases not matched to a gene: 3. Germline V gene lookup returns CDR1 WNHNN and CDR2 SYGVQD (reference sequence). The CDR3 DNA follows: TGCGCCAGCAGTGAGTCGCTAGCGGGAGTGGAGACCCAGTACTTC. Translating it yields CASSESLAGVETQYF.

The rearrangement joins TRBV10-3 to TRBJ1-1; tentatively, D is TRBD1 (5 bases). CDR3 size: 13 residues. CDR1 is ENHRY, CDR2 SYGVKD, per germline. V lost 4 bases, J lost 3 bases, and 9 bases lay in between. The CDR3 is CAISGQKHTEAFF. The CDR3 coding sequence is TGTGCCATCAGTGGACAGAAACACACTGAAGCTTTCTTT.

This clone was detected only once. The CDR3 nucleotides read TGTGCCAGCAGTTTAACAGGGAGCGGCTACACCTTC. This encodes CASSLTGSGYTF. The chain recombines TRBV6-5 with TRBJ1-2, with D possibly being TRBD1 (6 bases). CDR1 is MNHEY and CDR2 is SVGAGI in the germline V gene. The CDR3 is made up of 12 amino acids. Trimming cost V 4 bases and J 8 bases, with 11 bases left between them.

The chain uses TRBV5-6 and TRBJ1-2; 9 bases agree with TRBD1. The CDR3 is 15 amino acids. CDR1 and CDR2 (germline): SGHDT, YYEEEE. J gave up 4 bases and V 4 bases, and 8 bases lay outside the gene matches. The CDR3 sequence: CASSQGTGRTYGYTF. CDR3 bases: TGTGCCAGCAGCCAGGGGACAGGGCGAACCTATGGCTACACCTTC.

The chain employs TRBV27 and TRBJ2-7; 7 nucleotides align to TRBD2. This CDR3 comprises 15 residues. The V segment lost 3 bases and the J segment 3 bases; nucleotides outside the gene matches: 8. Germline V CDR1 and CDR2: MNHEY, SMNVEV (reference sequence). The CDR3 here is CASSFTVGRNYEQYF. In DNA form, the CDR3 reads TGTGCCAGCAGTTTCACAGTCGGGAGGAACTACGAGCAGTACTTC.

The rearrangement uses TRBV7-2 and TRBJ2-6, with D uncertain. Trimming stripped 1 base from V and 1 base from J, with 5 bases between. This CDR3 has 15 residues. CDR1 is SGHTA, CDR2 FQGNSA, per germline. CDR3 residues: CASSLGHSGANVLTF. The CDR3, as DNA: TGTGCCAGCAGCTTAGGGCATTCTGGGGCCAACGTCCTGACTTTC.

J is TRBJ2-3 and V is TRBV10-3; 10 bases are a match to TRBD1. In germline, CDR1 is ENHRY, CDR2 SYGVKD. This CDR3 has 19 residues. V trimming: 0 bases; J trimming: 4 bases; junction bases outside the gene matches: 13. The CDR3 sequence is CAISESTLRDRGFADTQYF. The CDR3 DNA is TGTGCCATCAGTGAGTCGACACTAAGGGACAGGGGTTTCGCAGATACGCAGTATTTT.

The CDR3 coding sequence is TGTGCCAGCAGCCCGCCCCGACAGTACAATGAGCAGTTCTTC. The encoded protein is CASSPPRQYNEQFF. The V and J genes are TRBV3-1 (or the pseudogene TRBV3-2) and TRBJ2-1; D is perhaps TRBD1 (5 bases). Trimming removed 4 bases from V and 4 bases from J, with 11 bases in between. The CDR3 totals 14 residues. CDR1 is LGHDT, CDR2 YNNKEL, per germline (reference sequence).

V gene TRBV7-8 combines with J gene TRBJ2-3; 9 nucleotides agree with TRBD2. V lost 5 bases to trimming and J lost 8 bases; unmatched junction nucleotides: 8. This CDR3 region has 14 residues. CDR1 and CDR2 (germline): SGHVS, FQNEAQ. As DNA, the CDR3 is TGTGCCAGCAGCCAGCCTGGTAGCGGGAGTACGCAGTATTTT. Its protein is CASSQPGSGSTQYF.

The chain recombines TRBV6-5 with TRBJ1-5; 7 nucleotides agree with TRBD1. The ends lost 7 bases at V and 5 bases at J; junction bases unmatched: 5. The length of the CDR3 is 13 residues. Germline CDR1 and CDR2: MNHEY and SVGAGI. CDR3: CASNPTGHQPQHF. For the CDR3, the DNA is TGTGCCAGCAATCCGACAGGGCATCAGCCCCAGCATTTT.